The clone carrying this T cell receptor (beta chain) was seen only once. The data were taken from a study of blood T cell repertoires in COVID-19. TCRdb's copy holds only in-frame clones and misses some; the assay was immunoSEQ multiplex PCR. The sample lists 180,000 or so clones, approximately 89% occurring once. CDR3 length equals 13 residues. The ends were cut back, 4 bases at V and 6 bases at J, with 12 bases in the middle. Germline V gene data show CDR1 as SEHNR and CDR2 as FQNEAQ (reference sequence). The V call is TRBV7-9, the J call TRBJ1-2; D is unresolved. This receptor was obtained from a woman between 18 and 30 years old who had recovered from COVID-19. Sequenced: PBMCs or T cells enriched from blood (not recorded which). The CDR3 is CASSYFDSHGYTF. CDR3 in DNA: TGTGCCAGCAGCTATTTCGACTCCCATGGCTACACCTTC.